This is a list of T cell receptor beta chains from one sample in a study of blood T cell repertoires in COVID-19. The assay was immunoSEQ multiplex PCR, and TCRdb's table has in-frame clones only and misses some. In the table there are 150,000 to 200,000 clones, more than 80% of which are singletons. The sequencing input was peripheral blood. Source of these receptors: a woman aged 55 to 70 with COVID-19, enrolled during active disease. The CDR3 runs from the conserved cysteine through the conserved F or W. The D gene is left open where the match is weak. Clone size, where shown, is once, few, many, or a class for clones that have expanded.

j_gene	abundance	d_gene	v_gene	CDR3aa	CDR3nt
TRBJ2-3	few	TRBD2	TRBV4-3	CASSQDLAGGPEDTQYF	TGCGCCAGCAGCCAAGATCTAGCGGGGGGGCCCGAAGATACGCAGTATTTT
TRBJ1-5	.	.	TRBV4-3	CASSRGGPGDQPQHF	TGCGCCAGCAGCCGGGGGGGGCCAGGGGATCAGCCCCAGCATTTT
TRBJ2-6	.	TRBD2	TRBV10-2	CASRGTSGGATAPGANVLTF	TGCGCCAGCAGAGGGACTAGCGGGGGGGCGACGGCCCCCGGGGCCAACGTCCTGACTTTC
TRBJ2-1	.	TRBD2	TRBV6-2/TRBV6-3	CASSLGTSGLSSYNEQFF	TGTGCCAGCAGTTTGGGGACTAGCGGATTAAGCTCCTACAATGAGCAGTTCTTC
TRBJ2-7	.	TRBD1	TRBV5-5	CASSLQGASYEQYF	TGTGCCAGCAGCTTACAGGGGGCCTCCTACGAGCAGTACTTC
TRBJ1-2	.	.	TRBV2	CASSDGGGQNYGYTF	TGTGCCAGCAGTGATGGGGGTGGACAGAACTATGGCTACACCTTC
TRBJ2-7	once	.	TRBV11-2	CASSLDRVPGEQYF	TGTGCCAGCAGCTTAGACAGGGTGCCAGGCGAGCAGTACTTC
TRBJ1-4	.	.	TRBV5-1	CASSRMAETNEKLFF	TGCGCCAGCAGCCGAATGGCAGAAACTAATGAAAAACTGTTTTTT
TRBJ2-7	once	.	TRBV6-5	CASSFETGRYEQYF	TGTGCCAGCAGTTTTGAGACAGGCCGTTACGAGCAGTACTTC
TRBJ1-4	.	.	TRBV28	CASTFNEKLFF	TGTGCCAGCACGTTTAATGAAAAACTGTTTTTT
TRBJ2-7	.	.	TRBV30	CAWSSGQSYEQYF	TGTGCCTGGAGCTCAGGACAGTCCTACGAGCAGTACTTC
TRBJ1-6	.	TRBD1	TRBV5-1	CASSLGGQGPNSPLHF	TGCGCCAGCAGCTTGGGGGGACAGGGACCCAATTCACCCCTCCACTTT
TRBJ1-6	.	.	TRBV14	CASSQVSSPLHF	TGTGCCAGCAGCCAAGTTAGCTCACCCCTCCACTTT
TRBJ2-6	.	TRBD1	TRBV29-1	CSVTGSGANVLTF	TGCAGCGTGACAGGGTCTGGGGCCAACGTCCTGACTTTC
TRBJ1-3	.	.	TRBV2	CASMGPGFLSGNTIYF	TGTGCCAGCATGGGTCCAGGGTTCCTCTCTGGAAACACCATATATTTT
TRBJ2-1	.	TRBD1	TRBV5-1	CASSQEADRGRYNEQFF	TGCGCCAGCAGCCAGGAAGCAGACAGGGGGCGATACAATGAGCAGTTCTTC
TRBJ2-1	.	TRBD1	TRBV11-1	CASSRRDRVWSGQFF	TGTGCCAGCAGCCGCCGGGACAGGGTCTGGTCGGGGCAGTTCTTC
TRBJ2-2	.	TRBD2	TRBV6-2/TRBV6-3	CASSYMLAGGPGELFF	TGTGCCAGCAGTTACATGTTAGCGGGGGGCCCCGGGGAGCTGTTTTTT
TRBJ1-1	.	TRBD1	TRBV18	CASSPEWVTGGNTEAFF	TGTGCCAGCTCACCCGAATGGGTGACAGGGGGAAACACTGAAGCTTTCTTT
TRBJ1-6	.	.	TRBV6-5	CASSYSGGAGSPLHF	TGTGCCAGCAGTTACTCGGGGGGTGCAGGATCACCCCTCCACTTT
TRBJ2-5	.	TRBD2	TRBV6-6	CASSWGGRETQYF	TGTGCCAGCAGTTGGGGGGGGAGAGAGACCCAGTACTTC
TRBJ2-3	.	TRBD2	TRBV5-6	CASTQEGSGGLGDTQYF	TGTGCCAGCACCCAGGAGGGGAGCGGGGGCCTTGGAGATACGCAGTATTTT